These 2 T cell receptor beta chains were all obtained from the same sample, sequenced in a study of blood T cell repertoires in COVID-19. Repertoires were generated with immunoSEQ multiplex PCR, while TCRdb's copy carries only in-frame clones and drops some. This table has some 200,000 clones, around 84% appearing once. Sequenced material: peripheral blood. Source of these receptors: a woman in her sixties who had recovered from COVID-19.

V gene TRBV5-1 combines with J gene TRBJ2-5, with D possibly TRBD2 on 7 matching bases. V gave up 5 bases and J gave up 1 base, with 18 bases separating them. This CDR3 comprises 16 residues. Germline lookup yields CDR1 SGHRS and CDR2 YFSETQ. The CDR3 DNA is TGCGCCAGCAGAGTATCTGCGGGGGCCCCCCAAGAGACCCAGTACTTC. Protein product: CASRVSAGAPQETQYF.

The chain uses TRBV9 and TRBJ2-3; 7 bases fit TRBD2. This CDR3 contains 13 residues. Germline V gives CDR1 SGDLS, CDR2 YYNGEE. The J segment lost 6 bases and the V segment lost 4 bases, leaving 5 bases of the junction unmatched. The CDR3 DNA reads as TGTGCCAGCAGCCAAAGCGGGGTCGATACGCAGTATTTT. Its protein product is CASSQSGVDTQYF.